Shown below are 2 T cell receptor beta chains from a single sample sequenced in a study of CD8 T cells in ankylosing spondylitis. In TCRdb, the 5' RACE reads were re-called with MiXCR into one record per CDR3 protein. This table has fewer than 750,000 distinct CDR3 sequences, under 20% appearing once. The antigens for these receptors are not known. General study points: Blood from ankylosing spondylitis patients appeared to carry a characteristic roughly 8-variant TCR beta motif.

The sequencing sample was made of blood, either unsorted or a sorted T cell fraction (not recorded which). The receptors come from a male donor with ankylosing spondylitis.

The CDR3 region has the DNA TGTGCCAGCAGTGGAACCGGGACTAGCGCAGGCGAGCAGTACTTC. This encodes CASSGTGTSAGEQYF. This rearrangement joins TRBV6-1 to TRBJ2-7; 10 bases are a match to TRBD2. Germline CDR1 MNHNS, CDR2 SASEGT. The CDR3 is 15 residues long. J gave up 6 bases and V 4 bases, and 9 bases lay outside the gene matches.

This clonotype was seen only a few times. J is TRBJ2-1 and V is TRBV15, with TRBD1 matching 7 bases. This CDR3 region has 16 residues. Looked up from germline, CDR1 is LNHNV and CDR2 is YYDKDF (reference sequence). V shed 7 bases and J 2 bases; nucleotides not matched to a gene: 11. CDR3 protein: CATTPKGAKTYNEQFF. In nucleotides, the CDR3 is TGTGCCACCACTCCAAAGGGGGCAAAAACCTACAATGAGCAGTTCTTC.